This T cell receptor (beta chain) was identified in a study of long-term antiretroviral therapy in people with HIV (dated by TCRdb to the early 2020s). Notes on the research overall: Collection of the earliest samples took place about a decade ahead of the 2015 WHO recommendation for immediate ART, at a time when ART was typically delayed until CD4 counts fell. A retrospective serial study tested whether ART initiation and durable HIV suppression were associated with changes in peripheral blood TRB repertoire composition and diversity. The cohort contributed about 190 cryopreserved PBMC samples from a few dozen adults with confirmed HIV infection, collected serially over a mean of approximately six years (range 1-12). Among the 25 to 30 participants with HIV, eleven to twelve were female. No cross-contamination during QIAcube processing turned up in test extractions that ran a monoclonal T-cell line alongside 33 polyclonal samples.

Participants were included only if at least one PBMC sample before ART initiation and at least two post-ART samples were available. Treatment was received in the United States of America by all participants with HIV. Before DNA extraction, cryopreserved samples containing roughly 0.9-10 million PBMC were thawed and washed. At the time of the earliest PBMC sample, participants with HIV were aged between roughly 20 and 54 years. Per participant, PBMC samples came from 1-4 timepoints prior to ART initiation and 2-8 timepoints following ART initiation, for a median of 7 samples. Serial HIV viral load, CD4+ T-cell count, ART history and demographic data were obtained for every participant. Genomic DNA was extracted from unsorted PBMC with a Qiagen kit on a QIAcube, with processing performed in batches of 12 samples. Beyond this particular receptor, the publication reports: ART initiation was associated with a significant increase in TRB diversity, but diversity stayed significantly below transplant donor controls even after long-term ART. Samples dated from the mid-2000s to the late 2010s, and the ART regimens used may be less effective than current ones. No data were available on ART adherence, viral resistance or therapy changes, limiting inferences about post-ART repertoire changes. Since PBMC availability was limited, sequencing covered only the TCR beta chain, with no alpha chain pairing. Expanded TRB clones identified before ART initiation dominated the repertoire at all time points, although this dominance fluctuated and declined in many PLHIV after ART. Because pre-ART samples had limited cell numbers, profiling was done on unsorted PBMC rather than on sorted CD4+ and CD8+ T cells. HIV repertoires had narrower CDR3 length ranges than controls, and the network structure suggested an antigen-experienced repertoire that shifted only slightly toward naive after ART.

CDR1 is given as MNHEY and CDR2 as SMNVEV, both from the germline V gene (reference sequence). The junction shows trimming of 6 bases on V and 5 bases on J, and the gene matches do not reach 4 bases of it. The CDR3 measures 13 amino acids from cysteine to phenylalanine. Of the read, only the CDR3 DNA is kept; its 39 bases are in frame from base 1. The immunoSEQ hsTCRB v3.0 assay was used at survey level resolution for TRB variable region sequencing. A depth of roughly 35,000-55,000 T-cell genomes per sample was targeted for TRB sequencing. Pooled TRB libraries were sequenced on an Illumina MiSeq with a v3 150-cycle kit. The study's processing was this. Repertoire analysis ran in R within a reproducible Nextflow workflow covering QC, data transformation and analysis. LymphoSeq2, an R package for exploring AIRR-Seq data, was used to implement custom analyses. After excluding a handful of samples that yielded fewer than 5000 total TRB sequences, around 190 HIV repertoires remained for analysis. Of the approximately 190 retained HIV repertoires, about 61 were collected before and 120 to 140 after ART initiation. Each repertoire was downsampled to 5000 TRB nucleotide sequences, and summary statistics were averaged across 100 downsampling iterations. The analysis kept only TRB sequences whose CDR3 regions were at least seven amino acids long. A Shannon entropy-derived clonality score and the Gini coefficient were used to measure diversity. In the repertoire networks, any two of the top 5000 CDR3 amino acid sequences were linked whenever the two sequences differed by an edit distance of one. GLIPH2 predicted antigen specificity groups and MHC restriction for TRB CDR3 amino acid sequences. To flag known CMV, EBV, HIV or tissue antigen associations, CDR3 amino acid sequences were matched against VDJdb and McPAS-TCR. Pre-ART, post-ART and control groups were compared with Wilcoxon signed-rank tests and Holm-Bonferroni correction. TCRdb obtained this table from immuneACCESS and retained in-frame rearrangements with V and J assigned. These tables miss some clones; where compared with another copy, unresolved V genes account for less than half of the shortfall, and the remainder is unexplained. V, J and clone size reflect that table, while D and trimming were determined from the DNA. Here the sample has under 40,000 clones; approximately 80% occur a single time. The ten largest clones add up to over 10% of the sample.

This clone was seen more than once but under ten times. No antigen is known for it. Per-base qualities were not stored, and no clone one base away is much larger. Other DNA sequences in the same sample also yield this CDR3. This clonotype was sampled from a man younger than 35 with HIV. Sequencing was performed on unsorted PBMCs, taken 0.3 years after starting antiretroviral therapy. The V and J segments used are TRBV27 and TRBJ1-2, with TRBD1 identical over 9 junction bases. The nucleotide sequence reads as follows: TGTGCCAGCAGCCTGGGACAGGGTTATGGCTACACCTTC. The resulting protein is CASSLGQGYGYTF.